The 26 T cell receptor beta chains presented below share a single source sample, sequenced in a study of T cell responses to AZD1222 COVID-19 vaccine. TCRdb's table, derived via immunoSEQ multiplex PCR, lists solely in-frame clones and lacks some. The sample lists 150,000 to 200,000 clones, roughly 92% occurring once. The specimen was peripheral blood, collected on day 0 of AZD1222 vaccination. These receptors all stem from an adult in good health.

This chain joins TRBV5-6 and TRBJ2-4; the D gene could be TRBD1 or TRBD2 (6 bases each). Germline V gene sequence: CDR1 SGHDT, CDR2 YYEEEE. The V end lost 1 base, the J end lost 0 bases, and 20 bases lay between the germline ends. The CDR3 length is 19 residues. CDR3 residues: CASSLIGEAGEIAKNIQYF. CDR3 bases: TGTGCCAGCAGCTTGATCGGGGAGGCAGGGGAGATAGCCAAAAACATTCAGTACTTC.

This chain joins TRBV5-5 and TRBJ2-7, with 7 bases that match TRBD1. CDR1 SGHKS and CDR2 YYEKEE come from the germline V gene (reference sequence). V shed 2 bases and J 3 bases; nucleotides not matched to a gene: 5. The CDR3 covers 14 residues. CDR3 residues: CASSFGQVRYEQYF. The CDR3 DNA follows: TGTGCCAGCAGCTTCGGACAGGTTCGCTACGAGCAGTACTTC. Using reference TRBV5-5 and TRBJ2-7 for the parts outside the CDR3, the full variable domain is DAGVTQSPTHLIKTRGQQVTLRCSPISGHKSVSWYQQVLGQGPQFIFQYYEKEERGRGNFPDRFSARQFPNYSSELNVNALLLGDSALYLCASSFGQVRYEQYFGPGTRLTVT.

This clone has a handful of counts. The chain combines TRBV4-2 with TRBJ1-1, with TRBD1 matching over 10 bases. Germline loops: CDR1 LGHNA, CDR2 YNFKEQ. The CDR3 is made up of 16 amino acids. V lost 3 bases and J lost 4; bases outside the gene matches: 8. CDR3 bases: TGTGCCAGCAGCCACAACACCGGGACAGGGGCCACTGAAGCTTTCTTT. Translation gives CASSHNTGTGATEAFF.

The CDR3: CASSMRAAYYEQYF. As DNA, the CDR3 is TGTGCCAGTAGTATGAGGGCAGCCTACTACGAGCAGTACTTC. This chain connects TRBV19 to TRBJ2-7, with D tentatively TRBD2 (5 bases). The CDR3 sequence is 14 residues long. Trimming took off 3 bases at V and 3 bases at J, with 12 bases between the two ends. Germline assignment: CDR1 LNHDA and CDR2 SQIVND (reference sequence).

CDR3 nucleotide sequence: TGTGCCAGCAGCCCCCGGACTAGCCCGAACACCGGGGAGCTGTTTTTT. Residues: CASSPRTSPNTGELFF. V gene TRBV7-9 combines with J gene TRBJ2-2; TRBD2 aligns across 8 bases. V lost 5 bases and J lost 0; bases outside the gene matches: 5. Germline loops: CDR1 SEHNR, CDR2 FQNEAQ (reference sequence). The CDR3 spans 16 residues.

The gene calls are TRBV30 and TRBJ2-1, with D perhaps matching TRBD1 (7 bases). The V end lost 2 bases, the J end lost 2 bases, and 19 bases lay between the germline ends. Germline V gene sequence: CDR1 GTSNPN, CDR2 SVGIG (reference sequence). The CDR3 sequence is 17 residues long. This chain's CDR3 is CAWSPHLGRGAYNEQFF. CDR3 sequence (DNA): TGTGCCTGGAGTCCCCACCTGGGCAGGGGGGCCTACAATGAGCAGTTCTTC.

The J gene is TRBJ2-1, the V gene TRBV7-3; D gene uncertain. V lost 3 bases to trimming and J lost 0 bases, with 9 bases between them. This CDR3 has 15 residues. CDR1 SGHTA and CDR2 FQGTGA come from the germline V gene. CDR3 sequence: CASSLDRSSYNEQFF. For the CDR3, the DNA is TGTGCCAGCAGCTTGGATCGGAGCTCCTACAATGAGCAGTTCTTC.

V is TRBV11-2 and J is TRBJ1-1; D is ambiguous. CDR3 size: 12 residues. The V gene lost 4 bases and the J gene lost 6 bases, with 9 bases spanning the gap. Looked up from germline, CDR1 is SGHAT and CDR2 is FQNNGV. This chain's CDR3 is CASSSLVSEAFF. The CDR3 DNA follows: TGTGCCAGCAGCTCCCTTGTCTCTGAAGCTTTCTTT. The whole variable domain, filled in from reference TRBV11-2 and TRBJ1-1, reads EAGVAQSPRYKIIEKRQSVAFWCNPISGHATLYWYQQILGQGPKLLIQFQNNGVVDDSQLPKDRFSAERLKGVDSTLKIQPAKLEDSAVYLCASSSLVSEAFFGQGTRLTVV.

V is TRBV10-3 and J is TRBJ1-2; no clear D. CDR1 is ENHRY, CDR2 SYGVKD, per germline. V was shortened by 5 bases and J by 5 bases, with 15 bases between the two germline ends. This CDR3 has 14 residues. This CDR3 reads CAISLFRRRYGYTF. The CDR3 DNA sequence: TGTGCCATCAGTCTATTCCGCAGGAGGTATGGCTACACCTTC.

The chain joins TRBV12-3 or TRBV12-4 to TRBJ1-3, with a weak D call TRBD1 (6 bases). The V and J ends lost 6 bases and 8 bases respectively, with 14 bases between them. The CDR3 loop spans 13 amino acids. DNA of the CDR3: TGTGCCAGCAGAATAGGGGGGGGACACACCATATATTTT. It translates to CASRIGGGHTIYF.

This chain joins TRBV6-2 or TRBV6-3 and TRBJ2-7; 13 bases fit TRBD2. Germline CDR1 is MNHEY and CDR2 is SVGEGT. CDR3 length: 15 amino acids. V dropped 6 bases and J dropped 2; count of bases not matched to a gene: 4. CDR3 sequence (DNA): TGTGCCAGCAGCCGACTAGCGGGAGGCGCCTACGAGCAGTACTTC. Protein sequence: CASSRLAGGAYEQYF.

The V and J genes are TRBV5-1 and TRBJ2-3; 15 bases are shared with TRBD2. Germline loops: CDR1 SGHRS, CDR2 YFSETQ. J was trimmed by 2 bases and V by 1 base; bases with no gene match: 11. This CDR3 comprises 20 residues. CDR3 sequence (DNA): TGCGCCAGCAGCTTGATGGCCCAGGGACTAGCGGGGGGAGACACAGATACGCAGTATTTT. Its protein product is CASSLMAQGLAGGDTDTQYF. Combining the CDR3 with reference TRBV5-1 and TRBJ2-3 gives the whole variable domain KAGVTQTPRYLIKTRGQQVTLSCSPISGHRSVSWYQQTPGQGLQFLFEYFSETQRNKGNFPGRFSGRQFSNSRSEMNVSTLELGDSALYLCASSLMAQGLAGGDTDTQYFGPGTRLTVL.

The V and J genes are TRBV9 and TRBJ2-1; D gene unclear. This CDR3 comprises 13 residues. Germline CDR1 SGDLS, CDR2 YYNGEE. V was shortened by 1 base and J by 2 bases, with 4 bases between the two germline ends. CDR3 amino acids: CASSVRTYNEQFF. In DNA form, the CDR3 reads TGTGCCAGCAGCGTACGGACCTACAATGAGCAGTTCTTC.

J is TRBJ2-7 and V is TRBV7-9; D may be TRBD2 (5 bases). The germline V and J ends were trimmed by 3 bases and 3 bases, with 9 bases remaining between them. There are 13 residues in the CDR3. CDR1 and CDR2 from the germline V gene are SEHNR and FQNEAQ (reference sequence). The CDR3 is CASSLQRHYEQYF. The DNA for the CDR3 is TGTGCCAGCAGCTTGCAGCGGCACTACGAGCAGTACTTC.

The chain recombines TRBV7-3 with TRBJ1-6; D may be TRBD1 (6 bases). Germline loops: CDR1 SGHTA, CDR2 FQGTGA. The CDR3 contains 13 residues. Trimming stripped 4 bases from V and 8 bases from J, with 9 bases between. The CDR3 reads CASSWTADSPLHF. The CDR3 region has the DNA TGTGCCAGCAGCTGGACAGCGGATTCACCCCTCCACTTT.

The chain joins TRBV30 to TRBJ2-1; D is uncertain. V lost 1 base, J lost 9 bases, and 13 bases lay in between. Germline V gene lookup returns CDR1 GTSNPN and CDR2 SVGIG (reference sequence). The CDR3 extends over 13 amino acids. The CDR3 region has the DNA TGTGCCTGGAGTGCGGGCACCCCCCCTGAGCAGTTCTTC. Its translation: CAWSAGTPPEQFF.

This rearrangement joins TRBV5-1 to TRBJ2-1; D is tentatively TRBD1 or TRBD2 (5 bases each). Germline CDR1 reads SGHRS; CDR2 reads YFSETQ. The V and J ends lost 6 bases and 9 bases respectively, with 13 bases between them. The CDR3 is made up of 12 amino acids. The CDR3 nucleotides read TGCGCCAGCAACTTTGGTGGGGGTGAGCAGTTCTTC. Translated: CASNFGGGEQFF.

The V gene is TRBV19, the J gene TRBJ1-1; D is ambiguous. Germline CDR1 and CDR2: LNHDA and SQIVND (reference sequence). This CDR3 has 13 residues. Trimming took off 3 bases at V and 1 base at J, with 6 bases between the two ends. CDR3 protein: CASSIAANTEAFF. In DNA, the CDR3 is TGTGCCAGTAGTATTGCAGCGAACACTGAAGCTTTCTTT.

The chain employs TRBV6-5 and TRBJ2-7; 8 bases agree with TRBD2. CDR1 and CDR2 from the germline V gene are MNHEY and SVGAGI. The CDR3 totals 14 residues. Losses at the gene ends were 8 bases for V and 4 bases for J; bases not matched to a gene: 10. The CDR3 loop is CASPFPSGGYEQYF. The CDR3, as DNA: TGTGCCAGCCCTTTCCCGTCGGGGGGGTACGAGCAGTACTTC.

On this clone itself: Distinct nucleotide sequences in the sample also encode this CDR3. The V and J genes are TRBV6-2 or TRBV6-3 and TRBJ1-1; D gene unclear. The CDR3 extends over 12 amino acids. V dropped 5 bases and J dropped 2 bases, with 6 bases sitting between them. CDR1 MNHEY and CDR2 SVGEGT come from the germline V gene. CDR3 in DNA: TGTGCCAGCAGTCGACTAAACACTGAAGCTTTCTTT. The encoded protein is CASSRLNTEAFF.

The chain recombines TRBV4-3 with TRBJ2-2; D not resolved. The ends were cut back, 1 base at V and 5 bases at J, with 11 bases in the middle. There are 15 residues in the CDR3. Germline assignment: CDR1 LGHNA and CDR2 YSLEER. The DNA of the CDR3 is TGCGCCAGCAGCCAAGGTGGCGGCAAGACCGGGGAGCTGTTTTTT. It is translated as CASSQGGGKTGELFF.

The chain is built from TRBV4-3 and TRBJ1-5; no clear D gene. Trimming removed 0 bases from V and 4 bases from J, with 10 bases in between. Germline CDR1 is LGHNA and CDR2 is YSLEER. The length of the CDR3 is 15 residues. The CDR3 sequence is CASSQDSVVNQPQHF. CDR3 coding DNA: TGCGCCAGCAGCCAAGATTCAGTGGTTAATCAGCCCCAGCATTTT.

CDR3 amino acids: CASSEGKNTQYF. The CDR3 nucleotides are TGTGCCAGCAGTGAAGGGAAAAATACGCAGTATTTT. This sequence joins TRBV2 and TRBJ2-3, with D hard to call. Germline CDR1 reads SNHLY; CDR2 reads FYNNEI. This CDR3 region has 12 residues. Trimming took off 1 base at V and 7 bases at J, with 6 bases between the two ends.

The chain employs TRBV28 and TRBJ2-7; TRBD1 agrees at 9 bases. V shed 6 bases, J shed 6 bases, and the junction held 6 bases outside the gene matches. Germline V lookup: CDR1 MDHEN, CDR2 SYDVKM. The CDR3 extends over 13 amino acids. CDR3 coding DNA: TGTGCCAGCAGACCCGGGACAGGGACCGAGCAGTACTTC. Its protein is CASRPGTGTEQYF.

The V gene is TRBV7-2, the J gene TRBJ2-1; 8 bases are shared with TRBD2. The germline gives CDR1 SGHTA, CDR2 FQGNSA. The CDR3 contains 15 residues. With V trimmed by 5 bases and J by 8 bases, 11 bases remained unmatched. The CDR3 spells CASSLLRTSSYEQFF. CDR3 bases: TGTGCCAGCAGCCTTCTCAGGACTAGCAGTTATGAGCAGTTCTTC.

The chain links TRBV13 to TRBJ2-7, with 10 nucleotides matching TRBD2. With V trimmed by 4 bases and J by 0 bases, 6 bases remained unmatched. The CDR3 sequence is 16 residues long. Germline V gene sequence: CDR1 PRHDT, CDR2 FYEKMQ (reference sequence). CDR3 region: CASSSFSGRDSYEQYF. The CDR3 region has the DNA TGTGCCAGCAGCTCGTTCAGCGGGAGGGACTCCTACGAGCAGTACTTC.